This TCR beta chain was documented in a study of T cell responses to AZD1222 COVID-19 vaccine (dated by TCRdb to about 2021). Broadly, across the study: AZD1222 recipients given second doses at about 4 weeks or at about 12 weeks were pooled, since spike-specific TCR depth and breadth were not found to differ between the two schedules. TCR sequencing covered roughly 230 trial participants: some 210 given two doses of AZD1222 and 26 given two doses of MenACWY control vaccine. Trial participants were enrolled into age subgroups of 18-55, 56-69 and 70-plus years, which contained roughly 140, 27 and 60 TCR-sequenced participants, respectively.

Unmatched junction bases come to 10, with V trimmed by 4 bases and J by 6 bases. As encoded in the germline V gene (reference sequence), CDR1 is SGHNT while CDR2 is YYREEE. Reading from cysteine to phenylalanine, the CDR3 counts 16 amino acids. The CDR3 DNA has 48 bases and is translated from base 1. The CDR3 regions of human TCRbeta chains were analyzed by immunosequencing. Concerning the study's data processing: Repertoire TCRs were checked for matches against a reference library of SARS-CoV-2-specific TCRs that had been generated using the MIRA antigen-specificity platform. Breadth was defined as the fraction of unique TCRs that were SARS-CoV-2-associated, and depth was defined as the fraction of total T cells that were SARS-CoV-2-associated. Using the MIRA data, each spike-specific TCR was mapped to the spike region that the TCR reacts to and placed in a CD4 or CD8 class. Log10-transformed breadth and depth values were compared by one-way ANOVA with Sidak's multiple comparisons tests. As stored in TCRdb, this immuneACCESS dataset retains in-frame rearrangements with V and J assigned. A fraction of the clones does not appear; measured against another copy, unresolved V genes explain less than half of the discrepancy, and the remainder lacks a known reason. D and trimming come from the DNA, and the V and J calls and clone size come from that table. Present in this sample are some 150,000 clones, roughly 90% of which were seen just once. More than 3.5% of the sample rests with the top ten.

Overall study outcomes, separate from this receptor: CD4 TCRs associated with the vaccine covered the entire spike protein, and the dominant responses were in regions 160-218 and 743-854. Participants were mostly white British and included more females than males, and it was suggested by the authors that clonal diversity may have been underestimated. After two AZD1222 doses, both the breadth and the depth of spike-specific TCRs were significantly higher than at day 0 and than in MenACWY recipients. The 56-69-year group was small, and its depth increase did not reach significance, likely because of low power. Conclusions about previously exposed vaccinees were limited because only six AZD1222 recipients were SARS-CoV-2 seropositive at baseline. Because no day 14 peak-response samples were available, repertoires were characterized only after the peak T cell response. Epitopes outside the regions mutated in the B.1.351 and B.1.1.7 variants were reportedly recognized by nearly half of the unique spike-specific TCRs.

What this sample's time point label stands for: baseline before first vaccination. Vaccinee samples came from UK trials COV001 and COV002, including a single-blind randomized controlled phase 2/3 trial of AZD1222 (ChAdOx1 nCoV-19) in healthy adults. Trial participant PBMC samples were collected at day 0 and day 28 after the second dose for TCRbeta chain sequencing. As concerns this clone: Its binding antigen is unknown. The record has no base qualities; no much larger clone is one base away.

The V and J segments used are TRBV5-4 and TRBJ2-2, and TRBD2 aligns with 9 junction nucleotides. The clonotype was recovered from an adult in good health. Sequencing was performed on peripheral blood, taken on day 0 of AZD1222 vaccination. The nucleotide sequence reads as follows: TGTGCCAGCAGCCCTAAGGGCGGGAGGGGCTCCGGGGAGCTGTTTTTT. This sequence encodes CASSPKGGRGSGELFF.